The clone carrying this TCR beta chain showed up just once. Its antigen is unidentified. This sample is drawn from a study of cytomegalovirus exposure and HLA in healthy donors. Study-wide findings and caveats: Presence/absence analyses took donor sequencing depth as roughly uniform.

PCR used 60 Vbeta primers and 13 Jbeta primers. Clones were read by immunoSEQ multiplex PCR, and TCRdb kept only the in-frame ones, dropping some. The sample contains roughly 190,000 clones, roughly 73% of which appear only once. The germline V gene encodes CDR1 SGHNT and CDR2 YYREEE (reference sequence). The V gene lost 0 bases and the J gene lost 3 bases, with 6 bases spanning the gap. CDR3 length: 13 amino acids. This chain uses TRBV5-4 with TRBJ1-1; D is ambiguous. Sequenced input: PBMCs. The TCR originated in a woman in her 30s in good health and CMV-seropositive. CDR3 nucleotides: TGTGCCAGCAGCTTGGACAGAGACACTGAAGCTTTCTTT. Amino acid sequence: CASSLDRDTEAFF.